A single sample is the source of the 14 T cell receptor beta chains below, sequenced in a study of T-cell memory formation after mild COVID-19 (dated by TCRdb to the early 2020s). The method was 5' RACE. This sample was sequenced with an Illumina NovaSeq 6000. TCRdb reprocessed the public reads (quality trimming at Q25 with fastp, clone calling with MiXCR) and kept in-frame beta chains. Entries are consolidated by CDR3 protein sequence, retaining the most common genes and DNA. The sample table lists 250,000 to 350,000 distinct CDR3 sequences, about 16% of them with a count of one. 23% of the sample lies in the top ten. Sequences were obtained from PBMCs or a T cell subset sorted from them (not recorded which). These receptor sequences come from a man aged 18 to 35 who had mild COVID-19 (a few samples of this study predate the infection). The sample titles of this study are shuffled in the database, so cell type and time point are left out; the donor was told from shared clones.

This clonotype was detected many times. V and J are TRBV12-3 or TRBV12-4 and TRBJ1-1, with a tentative D call TRBD1 (5 bases). Deletions cut 4 bases from V and 0 bases from J, with 12 bases between. The CDR3 loop spans 15 amino acids. The CDR3 DNA reads TGTGCCAGCAGTTCCAGGGCCTTGATGAACACTGAAGCTTTCTTT. It codes for CASSSRALMNTEAFF.

The rearrangement joins TRBV3-1 to TRBJ1-2; D ambiguous. The V end lost 3 bases, the J end lost 8 bases, and 7 bases lay between the germline ends. Germline V CDR1 and CDR2: LGHDT, YNNKEL (reference sequence). There are 11 residues in the CDR3. The CDR3 loop is CASSQGKGYTF. The CDR3 nucleotides are TGTGCCAGCAGCCAGGGCAAAGGCTACACCTTC.

The V and J genes are TRBV12-3 or TRBV12-4 and TRBJ2-1; TRBD2 agrees at 8 bases. Trimming cost V 4 bases and J 5 bases; bases outside gene matches: 7. CDR3 length: 15 residues. CDR3 in DNA: TGTGCCAGCAGTTATTCGGGGGGGATTCACAATGAGCAGTTCTTC. Translating it yields CASSYSGGIHNEQFF.

This clonotype was seen at least ten times. The J gene is TRBJ1-5, the V gene TRBV20-1; tentatively, D is TRBD1 (5 bases). V lost 6 bases to trimming and J lost 9 bases, with 18 bases between them. Germline CDR1 DFQATT, CDR2 SNEGSKA (reference sequence). This CDR3 has 13 residues. The CDR3 sequence: CSAHEGPGGPQHF. As DNA, the CDR3 is TGCAGTGCCCATGAGGGGCCCGGAGGGCCCCAGCATTTT.

The chain joins TRBV7-9 to TRBJ2-1; D call uncertain. Trimming shortened V by 8 bases and J by 7 bases, and 9 bases separated the two germline ends. Germline V gene sequence: CDR1 SEHNR, CDR2 FQNEAQ (reference sequence). CDR3 length: 11 amino acids. In DNA, the CDR3 is TGTGCCAGCCCGGAGTGGAATGAGCAGTTCTTC. Amino acids: CASPEWNEQFF.

In its sample, this clonotype was seen many times. CDR3 protein: CASSDSGGSSYNEQFF. The DNA for the CDR3 is TGCGCCAGCAGCGATAGCGGGGGCAGCTCCTACAATGAGCAGTTCTTC. The rearrangement links TRBV5-1 to TRBJ2-1, with TRBD2 identical over 9 bases. With 4 bases clipped from V and 0 bases from J, the junction kept 5 bases outside the gene matches. There are 16 residues in the CDR3. Per germline, CDR1 SGHRS and CDR2 YFSETQ.

In this sample, this clonotype turned up a few times. The V gene is TRBV20-1, the J gene TRBJ2-7, with D possibly TRBD1 on 5 matching bases. Germline CDR1 reads DFQATT; CDR2 reads SNEGSKA (reference sequence). The CDR3 extends over 13 amino acids. The CDR3 region has the DNA TGCAGGCCGAAGGGGTCCAGCTCCTACGAGCAGTACGTC. Translating it yields CRPKGSSSYEQYV.

This clonotype was recorded at least ten times. The CDR3 loop reads CASSPAGTGKRYGYTF. The CDR3 DNA follows: TGTGCCAGCAGCCCAGCCGGGACAGGGAAGAGGTATGGCTACACCTTC. The chain is built from TRBV7-2 and TRBJ1-2; TRBD1 matches 9 bases. V lost 5 bases to trimming and J lost 5 bases; unmatched junction nucleotides: 12. Germline V gives CDR1 SGHTA, CDR2 FQGNSA. The CDR3 runs to 16 residues.

V is TRBV20-1 and J is TRBJ1-6, with D unresolved. Germline assignment: CDR1 DFQATT and CDR2 SNEGSKA (reference sequence). The CDR3 has 14 amino acids. V was cut by 3 bases and J by 13 bases, with 19 bases left in between. CDR3 region: CSASRDSFIGPLHF. The CDR3 bases are TGCAGTGCTAGTAGGGATTCGTTTATCGGGCCCCTCCACTTT.

The rearrangement joins TRBV7-6 to TRBJ1-2; D remains ambiguous. Trimming left V 2 bases short and J 4 bases short, with 11 bases between. Germline CDR1 SGHVS, CDR2 FNYEAQ. The CDR3 totals 14 residues. This chain's CDR3 is CASSLNEFSYGYTF. In DNA, the CDR3 is TGTGCCAGCAGCTTAAATGAGTTTTCCTATGGCTACACCTTC. The entire variable domain, with the rest obtained from reference TRBV7-6 and TRBJ1-2, is as follows: GAGVSQSPRYKVTKRGQDVALRCDPISGHVSLYWYRQALGQGPEFLTYFNYEAQQDKSGLPNDRFSAERPEGSISTLTIQRTEQRDSAMYRCASSLNEFSYGYTFGSGTRLTVV.

The chain has TRBV10-3 and TRBJ2-7; 7 bases map to TRBD1. The CDR3 is 14 residues long. The V segment lost 4 bases and the J segment 2 bases; nucleotides outside the gene matches: 5. Per germline, CDR1 ENHRY and CDR2 SYGVKD. The CDR3 DNA reads TGTGCCATCAGTGGACAGGGACCGGCCTACGAGCAGTACTTC. This translates into CAISGQGPAYEQYF.

The chain uses TRBV12-3 or TRBV12-4 and TRBJ2-3; 11 bases are a match to TRBD2. This CDR3 is built from 14 residues. With V trimmed by 6 bases and J by 8 bases, 7 bases remained unmatched. The CDR3 loop is CASRLAGVFITQYF. CDR3 bases: TGTGCCAGCAGACTAGCGGGGGTCTTTATTACGCAGTATTTT.

In this sample, this clonotype turned up a few times. The chain links TRBV4-2 to TRBJ2-7; a possible D gene is TRBD1 (5 bases). There are 15 residues in the CDR3. Trimming shortened V by 0 bases and J by 6 bases, and 15 bases separated the two germline ends. Per the germline V gene, CDR1 is LGHNA and CDR2 is YNFKEQ. The DNA of the CDR3 is TGTGCCAGCAGCCAAGATCATCCAGGGTTGGGCGAGCAGTACTTC. It translates to CASSQDHPGLGEQYF.

V is TRBV5-6 and J is TRBJ1-1; no firm D call. Trimming shortened V by 5 bases and J by 6 bases, and 14 bases separated the two germline ends. Per germline, CDR1 SGHDT and CDR2 YYEEEE. The CDR3 is 13 amino acids. The CDR3 reads CASSFTGKAEAFF. DNA of the CDR3: TGTGCCAGCAGTTTCACTGGGAAGGCTGAAGCTTTCTTT. Together with reference TRBV5-6 and TRBJ1-1, the CDR3 gives the full variable domain: DAGVTQSPTHLIKTRGQQVTLRCSPKSGHDTVSWYQQALGQGPQFIFQYYEEEERQRGNFPDRFSGHQFPNYSSELNVNALLLGDSALYLCASSFTGKAEAFFGQGTRLTVV.